The clone carrying this T cell receptor (beta chain) was seen repeatedly, ten times or more. Its antigen is unknown. Germline values: CDR1 SGDLS, CDR2 YYNGEE. The CDR3 runs 16 residues. Trimming cost V 0 bases and J 4 bases, with 13 bases left between them. PCR was performed a second time for about 7 to 12 cycles using a sample-barcoded 5' primer and a J-beta primer mix. Tagging of each cDNA molecule was performed by a template-switch adaptor with 12 random nucleotides. TCRdb re-called the 5' RACE reads with MiXCR, one entry per CDR3 protein. The repertoire holds about 640,000 distinct CDR3 sequences, with approximately 59% as singletons. The sample is drawn from a study of blood T cells in healthy people across ages. Study-wide results and limits: Naive CD4+ cells and diversity were both higher in long-lived donors than in aged donors. The study could not conclusively compare naive and antigen-experienced cells, given its unsorted PBMCs.

This receptor was obtained from a man in his sixties in good health. The V gene is TRBV9, the J gene TRBJ2-2; D is undetermined. Sequencing was performed on blood. The CDR3: CASSVGDFETTGELFF. The CDR3 DNA reads as TGTGCCAGCAGCGTAGGAGACTTCGAAACCACCGGGGAGCTGTTTTTT.